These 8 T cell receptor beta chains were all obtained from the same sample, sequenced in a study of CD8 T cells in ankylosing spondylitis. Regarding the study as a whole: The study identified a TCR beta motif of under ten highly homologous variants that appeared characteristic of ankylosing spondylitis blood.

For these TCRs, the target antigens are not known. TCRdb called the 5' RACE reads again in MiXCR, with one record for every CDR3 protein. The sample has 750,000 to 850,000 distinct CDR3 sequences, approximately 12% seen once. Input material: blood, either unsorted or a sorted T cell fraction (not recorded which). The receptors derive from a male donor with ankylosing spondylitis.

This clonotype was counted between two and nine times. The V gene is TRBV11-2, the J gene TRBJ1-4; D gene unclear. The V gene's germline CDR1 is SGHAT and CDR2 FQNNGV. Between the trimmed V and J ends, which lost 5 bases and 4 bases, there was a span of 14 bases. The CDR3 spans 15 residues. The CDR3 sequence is CASSPQSAGNEKLFF. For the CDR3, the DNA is TGTGCCAGCAGCCCCCAGTCGGCGGGTAATGAAAAACTGTTTTTT.

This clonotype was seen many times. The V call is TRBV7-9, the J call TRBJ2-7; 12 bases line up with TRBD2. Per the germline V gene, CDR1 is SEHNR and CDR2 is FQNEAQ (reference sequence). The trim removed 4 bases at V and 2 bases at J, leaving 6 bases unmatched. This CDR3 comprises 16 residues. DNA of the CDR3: TGTGCCAGCAGCTCGCCTAGCGGGAGGGGCACCTACGAGCAGTACTTC. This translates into CASSSPSGRGTYEQYF.

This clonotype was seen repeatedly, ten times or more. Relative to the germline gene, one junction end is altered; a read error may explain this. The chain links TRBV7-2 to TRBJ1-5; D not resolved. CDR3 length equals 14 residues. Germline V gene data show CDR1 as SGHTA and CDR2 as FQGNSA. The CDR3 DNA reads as TGTGCCAGCTGCTTAGCTCCGGGGAATCAGCCCCAGCATTTT. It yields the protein CASCLAPGNQPQHF. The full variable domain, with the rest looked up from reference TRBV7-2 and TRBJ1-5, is GAGVSQSPSNKVTEKGKDVELRCDPISGHTALYWYRQSLGQGLEFLIYFQGNSAPDKSGLPSDRFSAERTGGSVSTLTIQRTQQEDSAVYLCASCLAPGNQPQHFGDGTRLSIL.

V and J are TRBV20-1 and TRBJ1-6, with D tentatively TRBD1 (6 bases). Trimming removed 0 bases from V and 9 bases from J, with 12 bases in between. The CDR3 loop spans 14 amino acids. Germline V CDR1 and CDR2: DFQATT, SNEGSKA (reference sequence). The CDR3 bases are TGCAGTGCTAGAGATGGGAGGGGGAGTTCACCCCTCCACTTT. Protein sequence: CSARDGRGSSPLHF.

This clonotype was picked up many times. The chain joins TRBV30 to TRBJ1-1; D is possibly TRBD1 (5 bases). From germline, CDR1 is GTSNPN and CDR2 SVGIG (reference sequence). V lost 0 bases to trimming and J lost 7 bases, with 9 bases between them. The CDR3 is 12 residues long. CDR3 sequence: CAWSVTRGEAFF. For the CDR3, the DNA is TGTGCCTGGAGTGTAACTAGGGGTGAAGCTTTCTTT.

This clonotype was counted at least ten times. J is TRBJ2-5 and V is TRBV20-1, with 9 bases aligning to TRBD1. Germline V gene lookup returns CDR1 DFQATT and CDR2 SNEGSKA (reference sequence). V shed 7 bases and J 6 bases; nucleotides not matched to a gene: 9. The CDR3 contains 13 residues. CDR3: CSVPDRGQQTQYF. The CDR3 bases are TGCAGTGTCCCGGACAGGGGACAACAGACCCAGTACTTC.

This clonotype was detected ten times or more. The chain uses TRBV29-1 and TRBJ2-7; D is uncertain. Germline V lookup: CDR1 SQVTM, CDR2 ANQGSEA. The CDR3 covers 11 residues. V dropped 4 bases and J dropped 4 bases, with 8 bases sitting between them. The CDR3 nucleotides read TGCAGCGTTGCCACAGCATACGAGCAGTACTTC. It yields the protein CSVATAYEQYF.

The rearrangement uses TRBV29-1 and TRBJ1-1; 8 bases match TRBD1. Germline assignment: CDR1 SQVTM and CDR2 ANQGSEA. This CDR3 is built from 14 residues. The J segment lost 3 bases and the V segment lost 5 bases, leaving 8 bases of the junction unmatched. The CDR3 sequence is CSVIIQGGYTEAFF. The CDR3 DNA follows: TGCAGCGTTATAATACAGGGGGGGTACACTGAAGCTTTCTTT.